This TCR beta chain was captured in a study of blood T cell repertoires in COVID-19. Study at large: COVID-19 samples from acute and convalescent phases originated in the United States, Italy and Spain. Nucleic acid was either cDNA or gDNA, and it came from T cells, B-cell-depleted T cells, or PBMCs.

Assay used: immunoSEQ multiplex PCR; TCRdb lists only in-frame clones, some missing. Counted here are 260,000 or so clones, around 81% occurring once; the ten biggest clones make up 7.5% to 8%. CDR1 MNHNY and CDR2 SVGAGI come from the germline V gene (reference sequence). J lost 6 bases, V lost 8 bases, and 13 bases had no gene match. The CDR3 is 16 amino acids. The chain is built from TRBV6-6 and TRBJ1-1, with 12 bases lining up with TRBD1. The sample consisted of peripheral blood. The TCR sequence derives from an elderly woman with COVID-19, enrolled during active disease. CDR3 loop: CASLRGTGGFLAEAFF. For the CDR3, the DNA is TGTGCCAGCCTCCGAGGGACAGGGGGCTTCCTTGCTGAAGCTTTCTTT.